This T cell receptor beta chain was captured by sequencing in a study of blood T cell repertoires in COVID-19. About the research overall: Donors in the United States, Italy and Spain gave samples during acute or convalescent COVID-19. PBMCs, B-cell-depleted T cells, or T cells were the source of the cDNA or gDNA that made up the material.

Authors' data handling: For nucleated cells, counts were estimated from reference gene primer amplification. Sequencing used immunoSEQ multiplex PCR; TCRdb keeps in-frame clones, though not all of them. V and J calls and clone size follow that table, whereas D and trimming were derived from the DNA. This table holds a few hundred thousand clones, around 83% found once. Trimming at V came to 2 bases and at J to 7 bases, leaving 6 bases not matched to a gene. From germline, CDR1 is SEHNR and CDR2 FQNEAQ (reference sequence). The CDR3 sequence is 14 residues long. The sample consisted of peripheral blood. This chain joins TRBV7-9 and TRBJ1-2; 8 positions match TRBD1. The source is a woman in her fifties or sixties with acute or convalescent COVID-19. The CDR3 spells CASSLTSDRAGYTF. The CDR3 coding sequence is TGTGCCAGCAGCTTAACCTCGGACAGGGCTGGCTACACCTTC.